Here is one TCR beta chain with its context. The CDR3 runs to 16 residues. Germline V gene lookup returns CDR1 SGHKS and CDR2 YYEKEE (reference sequence). The V gene end was trimmed by 2 bases and the J gene end by 0 bases; junction bases not matched to a gene: 6. The data were taken from a study of T cell responses to AZD1222 COVID-19 vaccine. Produced via immunoSEQ multiplex PCR; TCRdb's table is partial and in-frame only. Of over 100,000 clones listed, about 82% are singletons. This chain joins TRBV5-5 and TRBJ2-7, with TRBD2 matching 9 bases. This TCR was recovered from an adult in good health. Sequenced here: peripheral blood, sampled on day 0 of AZD1222 vaccination. The CDR3 region is CASSFELAGLSYEQYF. Written as DNA, the CDR3 is TGTGCCAGCAGCTTTGAACTAGCGGGTCTCTCCTACGAGCAGTACTTC.